Listed here are 27 T cell receptor beta chains from one sample, sequenced in a study of shared clonotypes between healthy human individuals. Here immunoSEQ multiplex PCR was the method, and the copy in TCRdb shows in-frame clones only, minus some. The sample includes hundreds of thousands of clones, approximately 96% of them seen just once. CD45RO-negative CD8 cells positively selected for CCR7 made up the naive population, which excluded terminally differentiated effector memory CD45RA+ cells. The specimen was naive CD8+ T cells sorted from blood. The receptor set was obtained from a woman in her thirties in good health.

Worth noting for this clone: Other DNA sequences of this sample code for an identical CDR3. This chain links TRBV27 with TRBJ2-7, with no clear D. V lost 0 bases and J lost 2, with 11 bases in between. This CDR3 is 15 amino acids long. Germline loops: CDR1 MNHEY, CDR2 SMNVEV (reference sequence). The CDR3 region is CASSLSGGRTYEQYF. The CDR3 DNA reads as TGTGCCAGCAGTTTATCTGGCGGCAGAACCTACGAGCAGTACTTC.

The rearrangement links TRBV9 to TRBJ2-2; 11 bases line up with TRBD2. The length of the CDR3 is 14 residues. Germline CDR1 is SGDLS and CDR2 is YYNGEE. Trimming took 6 bases from V and 7 from J; bases not matched to a gene: 5. CDR3 protein: CASTAGLAGGELFF. Here the CDR3 DNA reads TGTGCCAGCACCGCCGGACTAGCGGGCGGGGAGCTGTTTTTT.

This clone has a single count. V gene TRBV29-1 combines with J gene TRBJ2-7; D is undetermined. The germline CDR1 and CDR2 sequences are SQVTM and ANQGSEA. CDR3 size: 12 residues. V shed 6 bases and J shed 1 base, with 10 bases lying between them. CDR3 DNA: TGCAGCGTAGCAGACCGATCCTACGAGCAGTACTTC. Protein: CSVADRSYEQYF.

Remarks on this clone: The CDR3 end shows no conserved phenylalanine or tryptophan, and so a read error is likely. It is unclear where the CDR3 begins or ends on the DNA, so no DNA is shown, and the CDR3 is as TCRdb lists it. The chain is built from TRBV7-2 and TRBJ1-1. With termini counted, the CDR3 has 9 amino acids. Germline V CDR1 and CDR2: SGHTA, FQGNSA. The CDR3: CASSSRPDL.

The chain is built from TRBV6-5 and TRBJ2-7; a possible D gene is TRBD1 (6 bases). The CDR3 is 16 residues long. V was clipped by 4 bases and J by 0 bases, with 16 bases between them. Germline assignment: CDR1 MNHEY and CDR2 SVGAGI. The CDR3 DNA reads TGTGCCAGCAGTTCTTCAACGGACAGTGTCTCCTACGAGCAGTACTTC. Its translation is CASSSSTDSVSYEQYF.

This chain connects TRBV2 to TRBJ1-6, with D possibly being TRBD1 (5 bases). This CDR3 is built from 13 residues. V dropped 7 bases and J dropped 7 bases, with 11 bases sitting between them. Looked up from germline, CDR1 is SNHLY and CDR2 is FYNNEI. In nucleotides, the CDR3 is TGTGCCAGCAACCGGGGCGGCAATTCACCCCTCCACTTT. Translating it yields CASNRGGNSPLHF. The complete variable domain, with remaining parts taken from reference TRBV2 and TRBJ1-6, reads EPEVTQTPSHQVTQMGQEVILRCVPISNHLYFYWYRQILGQKVEFLVSFYNNEISEKSEIFDDQFSVERPDGSNFTLKIRSTKLEDSAMYFCASNRGGNSPLHFGNGTRLTVT.

The chain carries TRBV27 and TRBJ2-4, with a weak D call TRBD1 (5 bases). This CDR3 comprises 12 residues. Germline CDR1 reads MNHEY; CDR2 reads SMNVEV (reference sequence). CDR3 protein: CATGRGFNIQYF. CDR3 bases: TGTGCGACCGGTAGGGGATTCAACATTCAGTACTTC.

The chain joins TRBV27 to TRBJ2-7, with TRBD1 matching over 8 bases. This CDR3 is built from 13 residues. Per germline, CDR1 MNHEY and CDR2 SMNVEV (reference sequence). V gave up 8 bases and J gave up 6 bases; unmatched junction bases: 9. The DNA for the CDR3 is TGTGCCAGCGTCCCCGGGACAGGTGTCGAGCAGTACTTC. This sequence encodes CASVPGTGVEQYF.

The CDR3: CASSFVRDNEQFF. CDR3 nucleotide sequence: TGTGCCAGCAGTTTCGTTAGGGACAATGAGCAGTTCTTC. The gene calls are TRBV28 and TRBJ2-1; D remains unclear. The germline CDR1 and CDR2 sequences are MDHEN and SYDVKM. V was pared by 3 bases and J by 5 bases, with 8 bases between. The CDR3 is 13 amino acids.

The chain joins TRBV28 to TRBJ2-1, with 11 bases lining up with TRBD2. The CDR3 covers 19 residues. Germline-derived CDR1 and CDR2 are MDHEN and SYDVKM. The V segment lost 3 bases and the J segment 0 bases; nucleotides outside the gene matches: 10. CDR3 sequence reads: CASSLDASGRTSSYNEQFF. The CDR3 DNA follows: TGTGCCAGCAGTTTGGATGCTAGCGGGAGGACTAGCTCCTACAATGAGCAGTTCTTC.

The chain combines TRBV5-1 with TRBJ2-5; D is ambiguous. The J call may be wrong; the DNA end is better matched by TRBJ2-7. The CDR3 sequence is 14 residues long. Germline CDR1 and CDR2: SGHRS and YFSETQ. This chain's CDR3 is CASSPSRGSYEQYF. The CDR3 DNA reads TGCGCCAGCAGCCCATCTAGAGGTTCCTACGAGCAGTACTTC.

V and J are TRBV9 and TRBJ2-2; 8 nucleotides agree with TRBD2. Germline trimming cut 4 bases from V and 4 bases from J; bases unmatched to any gene: 9. CDR3 size: 16 residues. The germline V gene has CDR1 SGDLS and CDR2 YYNGEE. The CDR3 here is CASSTSGLGVTGELFF. The CDR3 DNA follows: TGTGCCAGCAGCACATCGGGACTAGGTGTCACCGGGGAGCTGTTTTTT.

The chain has TRBV27 and TRBJ1-2; the D gene is possibly TRBD1 (6 bases). V lost 6 bases to trimming and J lost 0 bases, with 11 bases between them. CDR3 length equals 14 residues. CDR1 and CDR2 (germline): MNHEY, SMNVEV (reference sequence). The CDR3 is CASSPGQANYGYTF. The CDR3, as DNA: TGTGCCAGCAGCCCGGGACAAGCTAACTATGGCTACACCTTC.

The chain uses TRBV19 and TRBJ2-7, with 8 nucleotides matching TRBD2. The trim removed 3 bases at V and 5 bases at J, leaving 9 bases unmatched. CDR1 and CDR2 (germline): LNHDA, SQIVND (reference sequence). The CDR3 sequence is 15 residues long. The CDR3 spells CASSIELAVSHEQYF. DNA for the CDR3: TGTGCCAGTAGTATTGAACTAGCGGTGTCCCACGAGCAGTACTTC.

Details on this clone: This sample also contains other DNA sequences that code for the same CDR3. The CDR3 protein is CASSLDRNTEAFF. In DNA form, the CDR3 reads TGTGCCAGCAGCTTAGATAGGAACACTGAAGCTTTCTTT. V gene TRBV11-3 combines with J gene TRBJ1-1; the D is unclear. The V gene's germline CDR1 is SGHNT and CDR2 YENEEA. V was shortened by 0 bases and J by 1 base, with 3 bases between the two germline ends. CDR3 length: 13 amino acids.

The chain links TRBV19 to TRBJ2-1; possibly TRBD2 for D (5 bases). Trimming took 10 bases from V and 0 from J, leaving 16 bases between them. The CDR3 has 15 residues. Germline CDR1 reads LNHDA; CDR2 reads SQIVND (reference sequence). The DNA of the CDR3 is TGTGCCACCGCCCCCCTGGGGAGCTCCTACAATGAGCAGTTCTTC. This encodes CATAPLGSSYNEQFF. Full variable domain (outside the CDR3, taken from reference TRBV19 and TRBJ2-1): DGGITQSPKYLFRKEGQNVTLSCEQNLNHDAMYWYRQDPGQGLRLIYYSQIVNDFQKGDIAEGYSVSREKKESFPLTVTSAQKNPTAFYLCATAPLGSSYNEQFFGPGTRLTVL.

Written as DNA, the CDR3 is TGTGCCAGCAGCTTTGGCAGCGGCTCTGGAAACACCATATATTTT. It is translated as CASSFGSGSGNTIYF. The V gene is TRBV7-3, the J gene TRBJ1-3; D gene uncertain. V shed 3 bases and J shed 0 bases, with 9 bases lying between them. The CDR3 totals 15 residues. Germline-derived CDR1 and CDR2 are SGHTA and FQGTGA.

The chain joins TRBV18 to TRBJ2-5, with D unclear. The J call may not be correct, given that the DNA end is closer to TRBJ2-7. This CDR3 has 12 amino acids. Germline CDR1 reads KGHSH; CDR2 reads LQKENI. CDR3 region: CASSRQFDEQYF. The CDR3 DNA reads as TGTGCCAGCTCACGTCAGTTCGACGAGCAGTACTTC.

The chain combines TRBV28 with TRBJ2-3, with 7 bases identical to TRBD2. The CDR3 extends over 18 amino acids. Unmatched junction bases numbered 15, after V lost 2 bases and J lost 4 bases. CDR1 and CDR2 from the germline V gene are MDHEN and SYDVKM. The CDR3 coding sequence is TGTGCCAGCAGTTTACTCCCCGGGCTAGCGGAAGGGGCAGATACGCAGTATTTT. Its translation is CASSLLPGLAEGADTQYF.

The rearrangement uses TRBV27 and TRBJ1-1; D call uncertain. V gave up 10 bases and J gave up 5 bases, with 11 bases separating them. Germline CDR1 MNHEY, CDR2 SMNVEV (reference sequence). This CDR3 is built from 11 residues. The CDR3 sequence: CAIRSGTEAFF. The DNA for the CDR3 is TGTGCCATCCGTTCGGGAACTGAAGCTTTCTTT.

With respect to this clone: One end of the junction is discordant with germline, which a read error may explain. CDR3 region: CASSQEGYISCEQYF. As DNA, the CDR3 is TGTGCCAGCAGCCAAGAAGGCTATATTTCCTGCGAGCAGTACTTC. This sequence joins TRBV4-2 and TRBJ2-7; D call uncertain. The germline V gene has CDR1 LGHNA and CDR2 YNFKEQ. The CDR3 length is 15 residues.

The rearrangement joins TRBV5-1 to TRBJ2-1; perhaps TRBD2 as D (5 bases). V was trimmed by 4 bases and J by 5 bases, leaving 19 bases between them. The CDR3 has 16 amino acids. Germline V gene lookup returns CDR1 SGHRS and CDR2 YFSETQ. The CDR3 region has the DNA TGCGCCAGCAGCCCAGAGCCGGGAAGATCCCACAATGAGCAGTTCTTC. It yields the protein CASSPEPGRSHNEQFF.

In the case of this clone: A read error may produce the germline difference seen at one junction end. The J gene is TRBJ2-7, the V gene TRBV2, with D unresolved. This CDR3 has 15 residues. The germline CDR1 and CDR2 sequences are SNHLY and FYNNEI. For the CDR3, the DNA is TGTGCCAGCAGTGAAGCGACGTTTTTCGGACCCCGTTTGGGATTC. Translated, it gives CASSEATFFGPRLGF. Looking up the rest from reference TRBV2 and TRBJ2-7 gives the full variable domain: EPEVTQTPSHQVTQMGQEVILRCVPISNHLYFYWYRQILGQKVEFLVSFYNNEISEKSEIFDDQFSVERPDGSNFTLKIRSTKLEDSAMYFCASSEATFFGPRLGFGPGTRLTVT.

V is TRBV4-1 and J is TRBJ2-7, with TRBD2 as a possible D gene (6 bases). The V gene's germline CDR1 is MGHRA and CDR2 YSYEKL. Trimming stripped 2 bases from V and 7 bases from J, with 12 bases between. CDR3 length equals 13 residues. The CDR3 here is CASSQHGAGEQYF. The CDR3 DNA sequence: TGCGCCAGCAGCCAACACGGGGCGGGAGAGCAGTACTTC.

The V gene is TRBV27, the J gene TRBJ2-5; 8 bases line up with TRBD2. The length of the CDR3 is 15 residues. CDR1 is MNHEY and CDR2 is SMNVEV in the germline V gene (reference sequence). V was pared by 8 bases and J by 2 bases, with 10 bases of the junction left unmatched. CDR3 protein: CASRRAEREQETQYF. Here the CDR3 DNA reads TGTGCCAGCCGAAGGGCAGAGCGGGAGCAAGAGACCCAGTACTTC.

The rearrangement uses TRBV6-1 and TRBJ2-5; D not resolved. Germline assignment: CDR1 MNHNS and CDR2 SASEGT. This CDR3 is built from 12 residues. Trimming took off 8 bases at V and 5 bases at J, with 12 bases between the two ends. The DNA for the CDR3 is TGTGCCAGCTGGGGTATGGGGGAGACCCAGTACTTC. Protein: CASWGMGETQYF.

V gene TRBV5-4 combines with J gene TRBJ2-3, with D perhaps TRBD1 (5 bases). Trimming shortened V by 2 bases and J by 5 bases, and 12 bases separated the two germline ends. The CDR3 totals 14 residues. Germline V lookup: CDR1 SGHNT, CDR2 YYREEE (reference sequence). The CDR3 here is CASSFGRAKDTQYF. Here the CDR3 DNA reads TGTGCCAGCAGCTTTGGCAGGGCGAAAGATACGCAGTATTTT.